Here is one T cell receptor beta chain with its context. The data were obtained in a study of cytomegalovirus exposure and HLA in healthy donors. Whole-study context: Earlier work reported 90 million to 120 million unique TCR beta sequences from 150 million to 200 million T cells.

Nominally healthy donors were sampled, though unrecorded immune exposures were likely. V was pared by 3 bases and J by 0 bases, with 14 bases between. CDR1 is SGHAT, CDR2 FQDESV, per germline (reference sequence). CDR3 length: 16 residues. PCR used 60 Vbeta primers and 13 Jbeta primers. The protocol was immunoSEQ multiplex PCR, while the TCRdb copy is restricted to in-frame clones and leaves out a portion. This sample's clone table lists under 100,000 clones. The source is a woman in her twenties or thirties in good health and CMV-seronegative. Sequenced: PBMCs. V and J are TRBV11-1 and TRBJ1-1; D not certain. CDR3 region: CASSFGNPGMNTEAFF. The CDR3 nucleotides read TGTGCCAGCAGCTTTGGTAATCCAGGTATGAACACTGAAGCTTTCTTT.